This TCR beta chain was sequenced during a study of cytomegalovirus exposure and HLA in healthy donors. Regarding the study as a whole: What was likely a sequencing artifact was a cluster of highly shared sequence variants. Exclusion as indistinguishable affected some V segments, including TRBV6-2 and TRBV6-3. While the bulk of TCR sequences proved rare, some public TCRs turned up in many donors.

Remarks on this clone: The antigen remains unidentified.

Amplification used 60 Vbeta primers and 13 Jbeta primers. The repertoire was sequenced with immunoSEQ multiplex PCR; TCRdb's copy has only in-frame clones and lacks some. Here the sample spans about 160,000 clones, over 80% being singletons. CDR1 and CDR2 (germline): SQVTM, ANQGSEA. Between the trimmed V and J ends, which lost 4 bases and 0 bases, there was a span of 10 bases. CDR3 length: 14 amino acids. The specimen sequenced was PBMCs. The chain carries TRBV29-1 and TRBJ1-5; D might be TRBD1 (6 bases). This clonotype originated in a woman between 18 and 30 years old in good health and CMV-seronegative. The CDR3: CSVGGTNSNQPQHF. The CDR3 region has the DNA TGCAGCGTTGGGGGGACAAATAGCAATCAGCCCCAGCATTTT.